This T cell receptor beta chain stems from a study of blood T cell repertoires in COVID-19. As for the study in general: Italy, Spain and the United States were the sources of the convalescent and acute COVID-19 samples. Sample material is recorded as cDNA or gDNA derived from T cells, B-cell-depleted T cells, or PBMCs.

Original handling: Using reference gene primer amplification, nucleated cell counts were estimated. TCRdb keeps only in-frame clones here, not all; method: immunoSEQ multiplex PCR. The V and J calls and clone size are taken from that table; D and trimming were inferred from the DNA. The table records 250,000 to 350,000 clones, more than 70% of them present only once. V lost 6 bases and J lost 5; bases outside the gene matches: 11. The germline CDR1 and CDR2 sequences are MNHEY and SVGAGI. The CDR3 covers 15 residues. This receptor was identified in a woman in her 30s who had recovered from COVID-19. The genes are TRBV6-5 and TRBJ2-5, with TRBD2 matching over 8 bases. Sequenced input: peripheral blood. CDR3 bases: TGTGCCAGCAGCCTCGGCGGGGGGTCGGGTGAGACCCAGTACTTC. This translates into CASSLGGGSGETQYF.